This T cell receptor (beta chain) was obtained from a study of identifying expanded T cells in peripheral blood. Collection occurred without any documented infections or immune events in donors. Sequenced by immunoSEQ multiplex PCR; TCRdb stores in-frame clones only, minus some. The sample contains some 95,000 clones, nearly 90% of which appear only once. Germline CDR1 reads SGHTA; CDR2 reads FQGNSA. V was clipped by 9 bases and J by 0 bases, with 12 bases between them. CDR3 length equals 14 residues. The study, taken as a whole, reports: Approximately 2-week clone count variance significantly increased as total template count grew. Differentially abundant clones: approximately 1.3 between replicates, just under 17 at around 15 days, less than 20 at four.

This clone was counted at least ten times. The antigen is not known. The sequence came from a person between 18 and 70 years old in good health. Sequencing used blood. The chain uses TRBV7-2 and TRBJ1-3; possible D gene TRBD1, 6 bases. Here the CDR3 DNA reads TGTGCCAGTCCGGACAGACCCTCTGGAAACACCATATATTTT. It translates to CASPDRPSGNTIYF.